This T cell receptor (beta chain) originates from a study of blood T cell repertoires in COVID-19. Study context: Samples taken during acute and convalescent COVID-19 were collected in the United States, Italy and Spain.

The germline gives CDR1 SGHDN, CDR2 FVKESK. This CDR3 comprises 16 residues. For this clone: Its ends do not fully match the called genes, so a read error is possible.

As originally analysed: Nucleated cell number was recorded as an estimate derived from reference gene primer amplification. TCRdb's table, derived via immunoSEQ multiplex PCR, lists solely in-frame clones and lacks some. Clone size and V and J calls were adopted from that table, with D and trimming inferred from the DNA. The profile shows 80,000 to 100,000 clones, less than 95% of them singletons. The sequence came from a man in his fifties or sixties with acute or convalescent COVID-19. Sequenced material: peripheral blood. The chain is built from TRBV14 and TRBJ1-1, with D unclear. The CDR3 sequence: CASSQDLIRGNTEAFF. Written as DNA, the CDR3 is TGTGCCAGTAGCCAAGATCTTATCCGGGGGAACACTGAAGCTTTCTTT.